The next 3 T cell receptor beta chains were all read from a single sample in a study of T-cell memory formation after mild COVID-19. MiXCR was run by TCRdb on the 5' RACE reads, yielding one entry per CDR3 protein. The sample records about 270,000 distinct CDR3 sequences, roughly 18% being singletons. The sequenced material came from PBMCs or a T cell subset sorted from them (not recorded which). The origin of the receptors is a man aged 18-30 years who had mild COVID-19 (a few samples of this study predate the infection). Cell type and time point are not known.

The chain carries TRBV7-2 and TRBJ1-2, with D unclear. CDR1 and CDR2 from the germline V gene are SGHTA and FQGNSA. The CDR3 has 18 amino acids. Between the trimmed V and J ends, which lost 3 bases and 4 bases, there was a span of 24 bases. In DNA form, the CDR3 reads TGTGCCAGCAGCTTCGCCACCTCGCGATCTGGTCCCCCCTATGGCTACACCTTC. It specifies CASSFATSRSGPPYGYTF.

This clonotype has just a few counts. V gene TRBV4-3 combines with J gene TRBJ2-2; perhaps TRBD1 as D (6 bases). The CDR3 is 15 residues long. Germline lookup yields CDR1 LGHNA and CDR2 YSLEER. Trimming removed 0 bases at V and 6 bases at J, with 11 bases between. The CDR3 reads CASSQDPAGAGELFF. In DNA form, the CDR3 reads TGCGCCAGCAGCCAAGATCCGGCAGGGGCCGGGGAGCTGTTTTTT.

J is TRBJ2-7 and V is TRBV5-1; D perhaps matches TRBD2 (6 bases). Germline V gives CDR1 SGHRS, CDR2 YFSETQ. V lost 4 bases to trimming and J lost 5 bases, with 19 bases between them. The CDR3 is 15 amino acids. Here the CDR3 DNA reads TGCGCCAGCAGCACACTGGTCGGGGGTTCCAACGAGCAGTACTTC. Encoded protein: CASSTLVGGSNEQYF.